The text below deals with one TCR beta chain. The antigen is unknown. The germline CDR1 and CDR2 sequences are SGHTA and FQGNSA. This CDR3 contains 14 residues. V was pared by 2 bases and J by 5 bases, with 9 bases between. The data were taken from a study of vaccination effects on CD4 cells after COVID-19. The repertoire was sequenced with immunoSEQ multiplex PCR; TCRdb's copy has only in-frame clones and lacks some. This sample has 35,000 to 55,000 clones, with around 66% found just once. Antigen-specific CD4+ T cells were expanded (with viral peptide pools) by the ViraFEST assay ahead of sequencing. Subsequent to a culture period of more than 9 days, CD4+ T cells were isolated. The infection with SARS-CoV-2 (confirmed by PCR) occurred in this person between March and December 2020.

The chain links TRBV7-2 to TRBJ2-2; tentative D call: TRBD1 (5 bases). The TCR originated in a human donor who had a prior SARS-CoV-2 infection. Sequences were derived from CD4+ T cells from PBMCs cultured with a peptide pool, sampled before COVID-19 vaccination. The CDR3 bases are TGTGCCAGCAGCTTATCCCGACAGACCGGGGAGCTGTTTTTT. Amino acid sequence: CASSLSRQTGELFF.